The clone carrying this T cell receptor beta chain was seen a few times. MiXCR, run by TCRdb on the 5' RACE reads, gives a single entry per CDR3 protein. The table includes a few hundred thousand distinct CDR3 sequences, about 15% detected once. The junction had 4 bases not matched to a gene; V was cut back by 6 bases and J by 3 bases. The CDR3 has 15 amino acids. The data stem from a study of T-cell memory formation after mild COVID-19. The source of this sequence is a man between 18 and 35 years old who had mild COVID-19 (a few samples of this study predate the infection). Cell type and time point are not known. The sequenced sample consisted of PBMCs or a T cell subset sorted from them (not recorded which). V and J are TRBV12-3 or TRBV12-4 and TRBJ2-2, with 10 nucleotides matching TRBD1. The DNA of the CDR3 is TGTGCCAGCAGCAGGGGGACAGGGGACACCGGGGAGCTGTTTTTT. Its translation is CASSRGTGDTGELFF.